This T cell receptor beta chain was retrieved from a study of Siglec-9 on CD8 T cells in melanoma. Worth noting for this clone: Its antigen remains unidentified.

Clones were sequenced by immunoSEQ multiplex PCR, and TCRdb holds only the in-frame ones, with some missing. The sample lists some 27,000 clones, roughly 80% occurring once. The germline V gene has CDR1 GTSNPN and CDR2 SVGIG (reference sequence). This CDR3 contains 11 residues. Trimming left V 8 bases short and J 8 bases short, with 15 bases between. Study-wide findings and caveats: An effector memory CD8+ subset marked by Siglec-9 reportedly appeared to gather in melanoma.

The J gene is TRBJ1-2, the V gene TRBV30, with no clear D. What was sequenced was Siglec-9- CD8+ T cells sorted from blood. The receptor was isolated from a human donor in good health. CDR3 nucleotides: TGTGCCGGGCCAGGCCTGGGAGGCTACACCTTC. Residues: CAGPGLGGYTF.